Below, 25 T cell receptor beta chains from the same sample are listed, as sequenced in a study of identical twins. TCRdb re-derived calls from the 5' RACE reads in MiXCR, one entry per CDR3 protein. The table includes about 530,000 distinct CDR3 sequences, approximately 20% detected once. These same records also appear under a second study, on yellow fever vaccine responses in identical twins.

The sequenced sample was CD4+ T cells sorted from blood. The origin of the receptors is a woman aged 18-29 years in good health.

This rearrangement joins TRBV3-1 to TRBJ2-2, with 8 bases identical to TRBD1. V dropped 7 bases and J dropped 8; count of bases not matched to a gene: 6. Germline lookup yields CDR1 LGHDT and CDR2 YNNKEL (reference sequence). The CDR3 is 13 residues long. CDR3 bases: TGTGCCAGCAAACCTGACAGGGGAGGGGAGCTGTTTTTT. This codes for CASKPDRGGELFF. The whole variable domain, remainder taken from reference TRBV3-1 and TRBJ2-2, is DTAVSQTPKYLVTQMGNDKSIKCEQNLGHDTMYWYKQDSKKFLKIMFSYNNKELIINETVPNRFSPKSPDKAHLNLHINSLELGDSAVYFCASKPDRGGELFFGEGSRLTVL.

The chain employs TRBV2 and TRBJ2-7; 12 bases agree with TRBD2. The length of the CDR3 is 15 residues. CDR1 is SNHLY, CDR2 FYNNEI, per germline. With 7 bases clipped from V and 3 bases from J, the junction kept 7 bases outside the gene matches. CDR3 sequence: CASNGLAGKVYEQYF. CDR3 bases: TGTGCCAGCAACGGACTAGCGGGGAAGGTCTACGAGCAGTACTTC.

In its sample, this clonotype was seen a few times. The V call is TRBV7-2, the J call TRBJ2-3; 11 bases are shared with TRBD2. CDR1 is SGHTA and CDR2 is FQGNSA in the germline V gene. Trimming removed 5 bases from V and 4 bases from J; junction bases left unmatched: 8. The CDR3 is 16 residues long. As DNA, the CDR3 is TGTGCCAGCAGCCTAAACAGACTAGCGGGATCAGATACGCAGTATTTT. The encoded protein is CASSLNRLAGSDTQYF.

The gene calls are TRBV20-1 and TRBJ2-5, with 14 bases fitting TRBD2. Germline values: CDR1 DFQATT, CDR2 SNEGSKA (reference sequence). Unmatched junction bases numbered 7, after V lost 5 bases and J lost 2 bases. CDR3 length equals 16 residues. For the CDR3, the DNA is TGCAGTGCTCTGTCGACTAGCGGGAGGGGTCAAGAGACCCAGTACTTC. This encodes CSALSTSGRGQETQYF.

Worth noting for this clonotype: The missing conserved phenylalanine or tryptophan at the end of this CDR3 makes a read error likely. The chain recombines TRBV10-3 with TRBJ2-7; weak D call: TRBD2 (5 bases). CDR3 length: 15 amino acids. V was pared by 6 bases and J by 0 bases, with 15 bases between. CDR1 is ENHRY and CDR2 is SYGVKD in the germline V gene. The DNA of the CDR3 is TGTGCCATCAGCAACCGGGGTTCAAGCTCCTACGAGCAGTACCTC. Protein product: CAISNRGSSSYEQYL.

V gene TRBV20-1 combines with J gene TRBJ2-5; the D is unclear. V shed 2 bases and J shed 1 base, with 8 bases lying between them. The length of the CDR3 is 13 residues. Germline-derived CDR1 and CDR2 are DFQATT and SNEGSKA (reference sequence). The CDR3 sequence: CSARLLPQETQYF. The CDR3 DNA reads TGCAGTGCTAGACTCCTCCCCCAAGAGACCCAGTACTTC.

This chain connects TRBV9 to TRBJ2-7; the D gene could be TRBD1 or TRBD2 (5 bases each). Germline-derived CDR1 and CDR2 are SGDLS and YYNGEE. The CDR3 has 15 residues. V was clipped by 4 bases and J by 4 bases, with 18 bases between them. The CDR3 DNA is TGTGCCAGCAGCCCCGTTTCCGCGTGGGGGTACGAGCAGTACGTC. Encoded protein: CASSPVSAWGYEQYV.

The rearrangement uses TRBV20-1 and TRBJ2-5; 8 nucleotides agree with TRBD2. The CDR3 has 15 residues. Germline V CDR1 and CDR2: DFQATT, SNEGSKA (reference sequence). Unmatched junction bases numbered 4, after V lost 1 base and J lost 0 bases. The CDR3 region has the DNA TGCAGTGCTAGAGTGTGGCGGGGGGACCAAGAGACCCAGTACTTC. Amino acids: CSARVWRGDQETQYF.

The gene calls are TRBV12-3 or TRBV12-4 and TRBJ2-7; 7 nucleotides match TRBD1. The CDR3 sequence is 15 residues long. V dropped 3 bases and J dropped 3; count of bases not matched to a gene: 8. CDR3 nucleotides: TGTGCCAGCAGTTTGCCCGGGACAGTGAGCTACGAGCAGTACTTC. Translating it yields CASSLPGTVSYEQYF.

This clonotype turned up a few times. V and J are TRBV10-3 and TRBJ1-6, with 10 bases that match TRBD1. CDR3 length equals 15 residues. In germline, CDR1 is ENHRY, CDR2 SYGVKD. The trim removed 5 bases at V and 8 bases at J, leaving 6 bases unmatched. CDR3 in DNA: TGTGCCATCAGTCTGGACAGGGGGTCTGATTCACCCCTCCACTTT. Amino acid sequence: CAISLDRGSDSPLHF.

This clonotype was counted a few times. J is TRBJ2-1 and V is TRBV10-3; D is unresolved. The CDR3 spans 16 residues. Trimming pared 4 bases from V and 3 bases from J, leaving 16 bases between. Germline V gives CDR1 ENHRY, CDR2 SYGVKD. CDR3 sequence reads: CAISGSQLFDYNEQFF. The CDR3 DNA sequence: TGTGCCATCAGTGGATCTCAGCTTTTCGACTACAATGAGCAGTTCTTC.

The chain combines TRBV20-1 with TRBJ1-2; maybe TRBD1 (5 bases). The germline CDR1 and CDR2 sequences are DFQATT and SNEGSKA (reference sequence). Trimming removed 1 base from V and 6 bases from J, with 12 bases in between. This CDR3 is 13 amino acids long. The CDR3 DNA sequence: TGCAGTGCTAGAGCCCAGGCAGGGCATGGCTACACCTTC. Its protein product is CSARAQAGHGYTF.

Remarks on this clonotype: Germline and junction disagree at one end, which may indicate a read error. The chain links TRBV12-3 or TRBV12-4 to TRBJ1-5; TRBD1 matches 7 bases. The CDR3 is 15 residues long. The CDR3 protein is CSSRRGQGGTQPQHF. The CDR3 DNA sequence: TGTTCCAGCAGGCGCGGCCAGGGGGGAACTCAGCCCCAGCATTTT.

The chain couples TRBV7-9 to TRBJ2-7; D call uncertain. This CDR3 is 12 amino acids long. The germline V and J ends were trimmed by 3 bases and 4 bases, with 7 bases remaining between them. Germline V lookup: CDR1 SEHNR, CDR2 FQNEAQ (reference sequence). The CDR3 loop reads CASSFQHYEQYF. For the CDR3, the DNA is TGTGCCAGCAGCTTCCAGCATTACGAGCAGTACTTC.

This chain links TRBV11-2 with TRBJ2-1, with D maybe TRBD1 (7 bases). Between the trimmed V and J ends, which lost 5 bases and 3 bases, there was a span of 23 bases. CDR1 is SGHAT, CDR2 FQNNGV, per germline. The CDR3 has 18 amino acids. Here the CDR3 DNA reads TGTGCCAGCAGCAGGGCGGGGTCGACAGGGCGGTTCTACAATGAGCAGTTCTTC. Translating gives CASSRAGSTGRFYNEQFF.

This chain connects TRBV5-1 to TRBJ1-1; a possible D gene is TRBD1 (5 bases). Germline lookup yields CDR1 SGHRS and CDR2 YFSETQ. This CDR3 contains 15 residues. Between the trimmed V and J ends, which lost 4 bases and 0 bases, there was a span of 13 bases. DNA for the CDR3: TGCGCCAGCAGCGGCGGGGGGACGGTGAACACTGAAGCTTTCTTT. Translation: CASSGGGTVNTEAFF.

DNA of the CDR3: TGTGCCAGCTCACCATTGTCGAGGGGAAGCACAGATACGCAGTATTTT. It is translated as CASSPLSRGSTDTQYF. V gene TRBV18 combines with J gene TRBJ2-3; perhaps D is TRBD1 or TRBD2 (5 bases each). Germline lookup yields CDR1 KGHSH and CDR2 LQKENI. Trimming took off 2 bases at V and 0 bases at J, with 12 bases between the two ends. The CDR3 spans 16 residues.

This clonotype appeared a few times. The chain is built from TRBV3-1 and TRBJ2-3; possible D gene TRBD1, 6 bases. Germline CDR1 is LGHDT and CDR2 is YNNKEL (reference sequence). V lost 5 bases to trimming and J lost 2 bases, with 11 bases between them. This CDR3 comprises 14 residues. CDR3 in DNA: TGTGCCAGCAGCTCCCGACAGGACACAGATACGCAGTATTTT. Protein: CASSSRQDTDTQYF.

This CDR3 reads CASCLWGTGELFF. The CDR3 DNA follows: TGTGCCAGCTGTCTTTGGGGGACCGGGGAGCTGTTTTTT. This chain connects TRBV2 to TRBJ2-2; D assignment may be TRBD1 or TRBD2 (5 bases each). The V gene's germline CDR1 is SNHLY and CDR2 FYNNEI. The CDR3 is 13 residues long. Trimming took 8 bases from V and 5 from J, leaving 12 bases between them.

The gene calls are TRBV27 and TRBJ2-1, with TRBD2 matching 8 bases. Per the germline V gene, CDR1 is MNHEY and CDR2 is SMNVEV (reference sequence). V lost 5 bases and J lost 5; bases outside the gene matches: 11. The CDR3 has 16 residues. CDR3 sequence: CASSLTSGDLHNEQFF. In DNA, the CDR3 is TGTGCCAGCAGTCTAACTAGCGGCGATTTACACAATGAGCAGTTCTTC.

The V and J genes are TRBV5-1 and TRBJ2-7; 11 bases fit TRBD2. The CDR3 spans 15 residues. CDR1 and CDR2 (germline): SGHRS, YFSETQ. V was pared by 4 bases and J by 3 bases, with 6 bases of the junction left unmatched. This CDR3 reads CASSVTSGTHYEQYF. The CDR3 nucleotides read TGCGCCAGCAGCGTGACTAGCGGGACCCACTACGAGCAGTACTTC. Based on the CDR3 plus reference TRBV5-1 and TRBJ2-7, the full variable domain is KAGVTQTPRYLIKTRGQQVTLSCSPISGHRSVSWYQQTPGQGLQFLFEYFSETQRNKGNFPGRFSGRQFSNSRSEMNVSTLELGDSALYLCASSVTSGTHYEQYFGPGTRLTVT.

The chain combines TRBV20-1 with TRBJ1-6; TRBD1 might be the D (5 bases). The CDR3 has 11 residues. Germline CDR1 reads DFQATT; CDR2 reads SNEGSKA (reference sequence). Trimming stripped 6 bases from V and 10 bases from J, with 10 bases between. CDR3 DNA: TGCAGTGCCTTTTCAGGGTCACCCCTCCACTTT. This gives the protein CSAFSGSPLHF.

This clonotype was detected only a few times. The CDR3 DNA follows: TGTGCCAGCAGCTCAAAACCCACAGGGGGCCTAAGCACAGATACGCAGTATTTT. It translates to CASSSKPTGGLSTDTQYF. The chain has TRBV11-2 and TRBJ2-3; 9 bases are a match to TRBD1. The CDR3 has 18 residues. Germline values: CDR1 SGHAT, CDR2 FQNNGV. With V trimmed by 4 bases and J by 0 bases, 11 bases remained unmatched.

The chain carries TRBV12-3 or TRBV12-4 and TRBJ2-3; D uncertain. The ends were cut back, 7 bases at V and 5 bases at J, with 7 bases in the middle. The CDR3 length is 11 residues. The chain's CDR3 is CASIQQDTQYF. In DNA form, the CDR3 reads TGTGCCAGCATTCAGCAAGATACGCAGTATTTT.

There are a few counts of this clonotype. The chain employs TRBV6-5 and TRBJ1-3; 7 nucleotides line up with TRBD1. The V gene end was trimmed by 7 bases and the J gene end by 3 bases; junction bases not matched to a gene: 9. This CDR3 contains 15 residues. The V gene's germline CDR1 is MNHEY and CDR2 SVGAGI. CDR3 sequence reads: CASMLQGPFGNTIYF. The CDR3 DNA sequence: TGTGCCAGCATGTTACAGGGGCCTTTTGGAAACACCATATATTTT.